This T cell receptor (beta chain) was found in a study of blood T cell repertoires in COVID-19 (dated by TCRdb to the early 2020s). Regarding the complete study: Samples from collaborators originated in the United States, Italy and Spain and spanned both the acute and convalescent phases of COVID-19. Subjects who had been exposed to COVID-19, were actively infected with it, or had recovered from it provided the deeply sampled blood TCRbeta repertoires that made up the dataset. Samples were obtained from the ongoing ImmuneRACE study (first 160 participants) and from about 1,300 subjects provided by 6 global collaborators. A de-identified subject ID, COVID-19 status, age in years and sex were almost always included in the sample metadata. HLA class I and class II types, where available, came from metadata supplied by the sample provider rather than from assay-based typing. The repertoires were made available in a free public database intended to serve as a resource for research on the immune response to SARS-CoV-2. The prospective study material was composed of cDNA or gDNA derived from T cells, B-cell-depleted T cells, or PBMCs. Paper-wide results and their limitations: The amount of clinical and demographic metadata varied by source and participant and was provided uncurated.

The CDR3 goes from the cysteine to the phenylalanine over 15 residues. Of the read, only the CDR3 DNA is kept; its 45 bases are in frame from base 1. For CDR1 and CDR2, the germline V gene lists SNHLY and FYNNEI. The germline V end is reduced by 2 bases and the J end by 1 base; junction bases left unmatched: 2. Details on this clone: Its antigen remains unidentified. Per-base quality was not reported, and no clone a single base away is much larger than it.

TCRbeta CDR3 regions were amplified from genomic DNA using the immunoSEQ Assay, a bias-controlled multiplex PCR. The original pipeline was this. The number of nucleated cells in each sample was estimated from the amplification of reference gene primers within the assay. Sequence reads were collapsed and filtered to measure the absolute abundance of every unique TCRbeta CDR3 rearrangement. Productive Simpson clonality was computed per sample as the square root of Simpson's diversity index over productive rearrangements. Drawn from immuneACCESS, this table holds only the in-frame rearrangements with V and J called that TCRdb kept. Clones are partly lost; checked studies trace under half to an unresolved V gene and leave the rest unexplained. Clone size and V and J calls were adopted from that table, with D and trimming inferred from the DNA. Present in this sample are 250,000 or so clones, approximately 86% of which were seen just once. The top ten clones comprise approximately 2.6% of the sample.

Enrolling through a virtual design, the prospective study's participants ranged in age from about 18 to 89 years and lived across more than 20 United States geographic areas. In the prospective study, participants were assigned to cohorts based on the clinical history participants reported in a screening survey and a study questionnaire. ImmuneRACE Cohort 3 recovered participants were defined by two consecutive negative NP/OP PCR tests, healthcare professional clearance, or symptom resolution. Mobile phlebotomists in the prospective study collected whole blood, serum and a nasopharyngeal or oropharyngeal swab from every participant. Prospective study participants could optionally give additional blood draws and questionnaires over an approximately two-month period. Before DNA extraction, blood samples from the prospective study were shipped at room temperature or frozen.

The receptor was derived from a woman aged 18-29 years who had recovered from COVID-19. The chain links TRBV2 with TRBJ1-3; TRBD1 matches 7 bases in the middle. Sequenced input: PBMCs or T cells enriched from blood (not recorded which). This receptor carries the CDR3 CASSEYRGSGNTIYF. The DNA is TGTGCCAGCAGTGAATACAGGGGATCTGGAAACACCATATATTTT.